Listed below are T cell receptor beta chains from one sample, sequenced in a study of blood T cell repertoires in COVID-19. Repertoires were generated with immunoSEQ multiplex PCR, while TCRdb's copy carries only in-frame clones and drops some. The sample shows tens of thousands of clones, roughly 80% of them seen only once. Specimen: peripheral blood. The receptor source for this set is an elderly woman with active or convalescent COVID-19. CDR3s include the opening cysteine and the closing phenylalanine or tryptophan. Fields, in order: V gene, J gene, D gene, clone size, CDR3 DNA, CDR3 protein. The D gene is left open where the match is weak. The listing skips clone size in some rows; elsewhere it reads once, few, many or a size class.

TRBV6-5	TRBJ1-5	TRBD1	-	TGTGCCAGCATAGGACAGGGGAATCAGCCCCAGCATTTT	CASIGQGNQPQHF
TRBV5-1	TRBJ2-7	TRBD1	-	TGCGCCAGCAGCTTAGGGACAGCGAGCTCCTACGAGCAGTACTTC	CASSLGTASSYEQYF
TRBV6-1	TRBJ1-2	-	-	TGTGCCAGCAGTGAAGTCGTACAGAGTCTCTATGGCTACACCTTC	CASSEVVQSLYGYTF
TRBV4-3	TRBJ2-3	-	-	TGCGCCAGCAGCCAAGACCGCACCTCGGCAGATACGCAGTATTTT	CASSQDRTSADTQYF
TRBV2	TRBJ1-5	-	-	TGTGCCAGCAGTGGACAGACTAGCAATCAGCCCCAGCATTTT	CASSGQTSNQPQHF
TRBV30	TRBJ1-5	-	-	TGTGCCTGGAGCCCGCTCCGAGGGGGGGGCAATCAGCCCCAGCATTTT	CAWSPLRGGGNQPQHF
TRBV5-1	TRBJ2-3	TRBD2	once	TGCGCCAGCAGCTTGGAGGGAGCGGGAGGCCCAGATACGCAGTATTTT	CASSLEGAGGPDTQYF
TRBV7-2	TRBJ2-5	TRBD1	-	TGTGCCAGCAGCTTGATTACCGGGACAGGGTCTGAGACCCAGTACTTC	CASSLITGTGSETQYF
TRBV7-2	TRBJ1-1	TRBD1	few	TGTGCCAGCAGCTTAGTTGGACAGGGAATGAACACTGAAGCTTTCTTT	CASSLVGQGMNTEAFF
TRBV2	TRBJ1-6	-	few	TGTGCCAGCATCACCGAATTTGGCTCACCCCTCCACTTT	CASITEFGSPLHF
TRBV6-5	TRBJ1-2	-	-	TGTGCCAGCAGTAGGGACTACGGTGCCTATGGCTACACCTTC	CASSRDYGAYGYTF
TRBV5-1	TRBJ2-2	-	-	TGCGCCAGCAGCTTCAAGGGGGACACCGGGGAGCTGTTTTTT	CASSFKGDTGELFF
TRBV7-2	TRBJ2-3	TRBD2	once	TGTGCCAGCAGCATTAGCGGGGGAAACACAGATACGCAGTATTTT	CASSISGGNTDTQYF
TRBV7-2	TRBJ1-2	-	few	TGTGCCAGCAGCTTAGGGGGCGTGGGGTATGGCTACACCTTC	CASSLGGVGYGYTF
TRBV4-2	TRBJ1-5	TRBD1	-	TGTGCCAGCAGCCAAGAGACAGGGGATCAGCCCCAGCATTTT	CASSQETGDQPQHF
TRBV12-3/TRBV12-4	TRBJ1-1	TRBD1	-	TGTGCCAGCATGAGGACAGGGGGAAGGGCTTTCTTT	CASMRTGGRAFF
TRBV2	TRBJ1-3	-	-	TGTGCCAGGGCGACGTCAGGGGTCGGAAACACCATATATTTT	CARATSGVGNTIYF
TRBV7-6	TRBJ2-7	TRBD2	-	TGTGCCAGCAGCTTAGTTGGTAGTTCTAGCGGCTACTCCTACGAGCAGTACTTC	CASSLVGSSSGYSYEQYF
TRBV19	TRBJ2-2	-	-	TGTGCCAGCCGACGGGACAACGCGAACACCGGGGAGCTGTTTTTT	CASRRDNANTGELFF
TRBV7-2	TRBJ1-3	-	-	TGTGCCAGCAGCATCCAACAGGGATCTGGAAACACCATATATTTT	CASSIQQGSGNTIYF
TRBV18	TRBJ1-2	TRBD1	-	TGTGCCAGCTCACCACCGGGACAGAACAACTATGGCTACACCTTC	CASSPPGQNNYGYTF
TRBV4-3	TRBJ1-5	TRBD1	-	TGCGCCAGCAGCCCGACAGGGAGCAATCAGCCCCAGCATTTT	CASSPTGSNQPQHF
TRBV28	TRBJ1-2	-	once	TGTGCCAGCAGTTTGTCTACCTTTTCACTCTATGGCTACACCTTC	CASSLSTFSLYGYTF
TRBV19	TRBJ1-2	TRBD1	-	TGTGCCTGTTGTATAGTTGGAGGGGGCTTTTCTCGGGGCTACACCTTC	CACCIVGGGFSRGYTF
TRBV6-6	TRBJ2-7	-	-	TGTGCCAGCAGTAGCCCCGCCGGGGTCTCCTACGAGCAGTACTTC	CASSSPAGVSYEQYF
TRBV2	TRBJ2-2	TRBD2	-	TGTGCCAGCAGTCGTAGCGGGGCCACCACCGGGGAGCTGTTTTTT	CASSRSGATTGELFF
TRBV3-1/TRBV3-2	TRBJ2-2	-	-	TGTGCCAGCAGCCGATACAGGATACATGGCGGGGAGCTGTTTTTT	CASSRYRIHGGELFF
TRBV10-3	TRBJ1-4	-	-	TGTGCCATCAGTGAGTCGACGGGACACACGGGTGAAAAACTGTTTTTT	CAISESTGHTGEKLFF
TRBV30	TRBJ2-3	TRBD2	-	TGTGCCTGGAGTAAGGGGTCTAGCGGGAGACCAACAGATACGCAGTATTTT	CAWSKGSSGRPTDTQYF
TRBV18	TRBJ2-5	TRBD1	-	TGTGCCAGCTCACTTACCCGGGACAGGCAAGAGACCCAGTACTTC	CASSLTRDRQETQYF
TRBV18	TRBJ1-2	TRBD1	once	TGTGCCAGCTCGGGGGACAGGGTCAATGGCTACACCTTC	CASSGDRVNGYTF
TRBV27	TRBJ1-2	TRBD1	few	TGTGCCAGCAGGTGGACAGGCGCCGCCTATGGCTACACCTTC	CASRWTGAAYGYTF
TRBV5-4	TRBJ1-1	-	-	TGTGCCAGCAGCCACGACAGGTCTGAAGCTTTCTTT	CASSHDRSEAFF
TRBV19	TRBJ1-4	TRBD1	-	TGTGCCAGTAGGGCAGGGGGCCTTGATAATGAAAAACTGTTTTTT	CASRAGGLDNEKLFF
TRBV28	TRBJ2-1	TRBD2	-	TGTGCCAGCTATTTATCCTTAGCGGGAGAGCTTACCCGTACCTCCTACAATGAGCAGTTCTTC	CASYLSLAGELTRTSYNEQFF
TRBV28	TRBJ1-3	-	-	TGTGCCAGCGGTCCGGGACTGGTCTCTGGAAACACCATATATTTT	CASGPGLVSGNTIYF
TRBV18	TRBJ1-1	-	-	TGTGCCAGCTCATCTGGAGGCCTCGAAGCTTTCTTT	CASSSGGLEAFF
TRBV4-2	TRBJ2-7	-	-	TGTGCCAGCAGCCAAGAATTTCAAGCTCTTAACTACGAGCAGTACTTC	CASSQEFQALNYEQYF
TRBV27	TRBJ1-2	TRBD1	-	TGTGCCAGCAGCCCAGGGGCAGGGGGTAGGGGCTACACCTTC	CASSPGAGGRGYTF
TRBV11-3	TRBJ2-3	TRBD2	-	TGTGCCAGCAGCTTAGGGACTAGCGGGGGCTTCATCACAGATACGCAGTATTTT	CASSLGTSGGFITDTQYF